One sample yielded the 29 T cell receptor beta chains listed below, sequenced in a study of T cells after yellow fever vaccination. One entry per CDR3 protein results from TCRdb running MiXCR on the 5' RACE reads. The profile shows more than 450,000 distinct CDR3 sequences, roughly a fifth of them singletons. The sequences come from PBMCs, collected around 3 weeks after the first yellow fever vaccination. These receptors originate from a man in his late teens or twenties who received the YFV17D yellow fever vaccine.

This clonotype was found a few times. V and J are TRBV6-1 and TRBJ1-1, with TRBD1 matching 8 bases. This CDR3 comprises 13 residues. In germline, CDR1 is MNHNS, CDR2 SASEGT. Trimming cost V 8 bases and J 1 base; bases outside gene matches: 3. The CDR3 coding sequence is TGTGCCAGCGGGGGGACAGGGAACACTGAAGCTTTCTTT. Translated: CASGGTGNTEAFF.

This clonotype was observed a handful of times. The J gene is TRBJ2-3, the V gene TRBV7-3; D is uncertain. CDR1 and CDR2 (germline): SGHTA, FQGTGA. Between the trimmed V and J ends, which lost 4 bases and 4 bases, there was a span of 9 bases. The length of the CDR3 is 13 residues. The DNA of the CDR3 is TGTGCCAGCAGCTCCCCTGCGGCAGATACGCAGTATTTT. Translating gives CASSSPAADTQYF.

This sequence joins TRBV12-3 or TRBV12-4 and TRBJ1-2; the D is unclear. This CDR3 is built from 15 residues. V lost 0 bases to trimming and J lost 7 bases, with 15 bases between them. The CDR3 nucleotides are TGTGCCAGCAGTTTAGCGCGGAGTCCCCCCTTTGGCTACACCTTC. Translating gives CASSLARSPPFGYTF.

The V gene is TRBV7-3, the J gene TRBJ2-2; perhaps TRBD1 as D (5 bases). This CDR3 has 15 amino acids. CDR1 SGHTA and CDR2 FQGTGA come from the germline V gene. The ends were cut back, 4 bases at V and 5 bases at J, with 14 bases in the middle. The CDR3 DNA follows: TGTGCCAGCAGCTCAAGGCAGCAGGGAACCGGGGAGCTGTTTTTT. Its translation is CASSSRQQGTGELFF. The whole variable domain, filled in from reference TRBV7-3 and TRBJ2-2, reads GAGVSQTPSNKVTEKGKYVELRCDPISGHTALYWYRQSLGQGPEFLIYFQGTGAADDSGLPNDRFFAVRPEGSVSTLKIQRTERGDSAVYLCASSSRQQGTGELFFGEGSRLTVL.

J is TRBJ1-4 and V is TRBV7-9; D gene uncertain. CDR1 and CDR2 (germline): SEHNR, FQNEAQ (reference sequence). The CDR3 consists of 13 residues. V lost 5 bases to trimming and J lost 10 bases, with 14 bases between them. The CDR3 DNA sequence: TGTGCCAGCAGCCCTGAGACATTCGGAAAACTGTTTTTT. Translated: CASSPETFGKLFF.

This clonotype was seen a few times. The V and J genes are TRBV30 and TRBJ1-2, with 10 nucleotides matching TRBD1. This CDR3 region has 12 residues. The junction had 3 bases not matched to a gene; V was cut back by 3 bases and J by 8 bases. Germline V gene lookup returns CDR1 GTSNPN and CDR2 SVGIG (reference sequence). The CDR3 spells CAWRTGGYGYTF. The DNA of the CDR3 is TGTGCCTGGAGGACAGGGGGCTACGGCTACACCTTC.

This clonotype was seen a few times. The chain has TRBV6-5 and TRBJ2-1; tentative D call: TRBD2 (6 bases). Trimming left V 2 bases short and J 1 base short, with 9 bases between. The CDR3 is made up of 15 amino acids. CDR1 and CDR2 from the germline V gene are MNHEY and SVGAGI. The chain's CDR3 is CASSYLGGSYNEQFF. The CDR3 DNA follows: TGTGCCAGCAGTTACCTTGGGGGGTCCTACAATGAGCAGTTCTTC.

J is TRBJ2-3 and V is TRBV28, with 8 nucleotides matching TRBD2. The CDR3 is 15 residues long. The V gene's germline CDR1 is MDHEN and CDR2 SYDVKM. V lost 5 bases, J lost 1 base, and 5 bases stayed unmatched. CDR3 sequence (DNA): TGTGCCAGCAGTGAAGCGGGGGTCGGCACAGATACGCAGTATTTT. It yields the protein CASSEAGVGTDTQYF.

This clonotype came up a few times. The chain carries TRBV20-1 and TRBJ1-5; TRBD1 agrees at 7 bases. This CDR3 has 14 residues. Germline V gene sequence: CDR1 DFQATT, CDR2 SNEGSKA (reference sequence). J gave up 3 bases and V 7 bases, and 9 bases lay outside the gene matches. CDR3 sequence reads: CSVMDRNLNQPQHF. CDR3 in DNA: TGCAGTGTTATGGACAGGAACCTCAATCAGCCCCAGCATTTT.

The V and J genes are TRBV4-3 and TRBJ2-7; 10 nucleotides match TRBD1. The germline gives CDR1 LGHNA, CDR2 YSLEER. J gave up 5 bases and V 0 bases, and 13 bases lay outside the gene matches. There are 18 residues in the CDR3. The CDR3 DNA is TGCGCCAGCAGCCAAGATATTCTTAGGGGGACAGGGGAGGACGAGCAGTACTTC. Translation gives CASSQDILRGTGEDEQYF.

This sequence joins TRBV10-3 and TRBJ2-1; 13 nucleotides match TRBD2. V lost 6 bases and J lost 6; bases outside the gene matches: 2. The CDR3 contains 14 residues. CDR1 and CDR2 from the germline V gene are ENHRY and SYGVKD. The CDR3 region is CAIRLAGGRNEQFF. The DNA of the CDR3 is TGTGCCATCAGACTAGCGGGGGGGCGCAATGAGCAGTTCTTC.

This clonotype showed up many times. The chain combines TRBV12-3 or TRBV12-4 with TRBJ2-7, with a tentative D call TRBD1 (5 bases). V was pared by 0 bases and J by 2 bases, with 8 bases between. The length of the CDR3 is 14 residues. In nucleotides, the CDR3 is TGTGCCAGCAGTTTAGCGGGGCCAACCTACGAGCAGTACGTC. Translation: CASSLAGPTYEQYV.

V and J are TRBV7-2 and TRBJ2-5; D gene ambiguous. The CDR3 runs 14 residues. V was cut by 0 bases and J by 5 bases, with 10 bases left in between. Germline assignment: CDR1 SGHTA and CDR2 FQGNSA. Here the CDR3 reads CASSLAYSGETQYF. The CDR3 coding sequence is TGTGCCAGCAGCTTAGCCTACAGTGGGGAGACCCAGTACTTC.

The chain uses TRBV4-3 and TRBJ2-5; 11 nucleotides agree with TRBD1. Germline lookup yields CDR1 LGHNA and CDR2 YSLEER. This CDR3 region has 16 residues. The trim removed 1 base at V and 4 bases at J, leaving 5 bases unmatched. The CDR3 reads CASSQGVDRGRETQYF. CDR3 nucleotide sequence: TGCGCCAGCAGCCAAGGAGTGGACAGGGGGCGAGAGACCCAGTACTTC.

The CDR3 DNA is TGTGCCAGCACTCCGGGGAGAAACTATGGCTACACCTTC. Amino acids: CASTPGRNYGYTF. The chain links TRBV11-2 to TRBJ1-2; D gene unclear. Trimming left V 7 bases short and J 2 bases short, with 11 bases between. CDR3 length equals 13 residues. Germline CDR1 and CDR2: SGHAT and FQNNGV.

The chain combines TRBV29-1 with TRBJ1-1; 10 nucleotides agree with TRBD1. V dropped 3 bases and J dropped 11; count of bases not matched to a gene: 6. This CDR3 region has 12 residues. In germline, CDR1 is SQVTM, CDR2 ANQGSEA. The CDR3, as DNA: TGCAGCGTTGAGGGACAGGGGAGGGGGGCTTTCTTT. Its protein is CSVEGQGRGAFF. Using reference TRBV29-1 and TRBJ1-1 for the parts outside the CDR3, the full variable domain is SAVISQKPSRDICQRGTSLTIQCQVDSQVTMMFWYRQQPGQSLTLIATANQGSEATYESGFVIDKFPISRPNLTFSTLTVSNMSPEDSSIYLCSVEGQGRGAFFGQGTRLTVV.

A single count supports this clonotype. The rearrangement joins TRBV20-1 to TRBJ2-5; D is ambiguous. CDR3 length: 13 amino acids. Germline CDR1 reads DFQATT; CDR2 reads SNEGSKA (reference sequence). CDR3 bases: TGCAGCCTCAAGGGTGGCTTTGGGGAGACCCAGTACTTC. This sequence encodes CSLKGGFGETQYF.

This clonotype was seen a few times. The rearrangement uses TRBV12-3 or TRBV12-4 and TRBJ2-7, with D unclear. Trimming left V 6 bases short and J 5 bases short, with 11 bases between. The CDR3 runs to 12 residues. The CDR3, as DNA: TGTGCCAGCAGCTCTTCCCACCACGAGCAGTACTTC. As protein: CASSSSHHEQYF.

V usage is TRBV4-2 and J usage is TRBJ1-3; D unresolved. The CDR3 runs 15 residues. Trimming removed 1 base at V and 4 bases at J, with 11 bases between. Per germline, CDR1 LGHNA and CDR2 YNFKEQ. In nucleotides, the CDR3 is TGTGCCAGCAGCCAAGTGGACCTCGGAGGAAACACCATATATTTT. Translated, it gives CASSQVDLGGNTIYF.

This clonotype occurred many times. V gene TRBV12-3 or TRBV12-4 combines with J gene TRBJ1-2; tentative D call: TRBD1 (5 bases). Trimming removed 1 base from V and 6 bases from J, with 12 bases in between. The CDR3 contains 14 residues. CDR3 residues: CASSLDRGKNGYTF. DNA for the CDR3: TGTGCCAGCAGTTTAGATCGGGGGAAAAATGGCTACACCTTC.

The chain couples TRBV7-9 to TRBJ1-1, with D perhaps TRBD1 (5 bases). Trimming removed 1 base from V and 6 bases from J, with 12 bases in between. The V gene's germline CDR1 is SEHNR and CDR2 FQNEAQ (reference sequence). There are 14 residues in the CDR3. Here the CDR3 DNA reads TGTGCCAGCAGCTTAGATCAGGGATTGGCTGAAGCTTTCTTT. The encoded protein is CASSLDQGLAEAFF.

CDR3 protein: CASSLSEGGLVEQFF. The CDR3 nucleotides are TGCGCCAGCAGCCTCTCTGAGGGGGGGCTGGTTGAGCAGTTCTTC. This sequence joins TRBV4-1 and TRBJ2-1; possibly TRBD2 for D (7 bases). Deletions cut 4 bases from V and 9 bases from J, with 19 bases between. The CDR3 has 15 amino acids. CDR1 is MGHRA, CDR2 YSYEKL, per germline.

V gene TRBV12-3 or TRBV12-4 combines with J gene TRBJ2-2, with 9 positions matching TRBD1. CDR3 size: 16 residues. V lost 5 bases and J lost 6; bases outside the gene matches: 10. CDR3 sequence: CASSERQGGWPGELFF. The CDR3 nucleotides read TGTGCCAGCAGTGAAAGACAGGGGGGGTGGCCCGGGGAGCTGTTTTTT.

The chain has TRBV5-4 and TRBJ2-3; 8 bases match TRBD2. This CDR3 has 16 residues. CDR1 and CDR2 (germline): SGHNT, YYREEE (reference sequence). V dropped 4 bases and J dropped 2; count of bases not matched to a gene: 9. For the CDR3, the DNA is TGTGCCAGCAGCCGAGCAGCGGGGGCCATCACAGATACGCAGTATTTT. It is translated as CASSRAAGAITDTQYF.

This clonotype occurred a few times. The rearrangement joins TRBV18 to TRBJ1-1; 7 nucleotides match TRBD1. The V and J ends lost 6 bases and 0 bases, in that order; junction bases with no gene match: 4. Looked up from germline, CDR1 is KGHSH and CDR2 is LQKENI. CDR3 length: 14 residues. CDR3 sequence: CASSAGTVNTEAFF. In DNA form, the CDR3 reads TGTGCCAGCTCGGCGGGGACAGTGAACACTGAAGCTTTCTTT.

This clonotype came up many times. The V gene is TRBV2, the J gene TRBJ1-4, with a possible D match to TRBD1 (6 bases). The germline V gene encodes CDR1 SNHLY and CDR2 FYNNEI. Trimming took 7 bases from V and 5 from J, leaving 14 bases between them. The CDR3 is 14 amino acids. Written as DNA, the CDR3 is TGTGCCAGCAAGGCGGACAGAACAAATGAAAAACTGTTTTTT. Translating gives CASKADRTNEKLFF.

This clonotype was counted between two and nine times. The gene calls are TRBV7-2 and TRBJ2-4; TRBD1 is a possible D gene (6 bases). The CDR3 contains 15 residues. The germline V gene has CDR1 SGHTA and CDR2 FQGNSA. V lost 4 bases, J lost 1 base, and 11 bases lay in between. The CDR3 region has the DNA TGTGCCAGCAGCTCCAGGGGTACGGCCAAAAACATTCAGTACTTC. Translating gives CASSSRGTAKNIQYF.

J is TRBJ2-7 and V is TRBV5-4; D could derive from TRBD1 or TRBD2 (5 bases each). Germline CDR1 reads SGHNT; CDR2 reads YYREEE (reference sequence). The CDR3 covers 12 residues. This CDR3 is CAYRDGSYGQYV. The CDR3 DNA follows: TGTGCCTACCGGGACGGTTCCTACGGGCAGTACGTC.

This clonotype was seen a few times. The CDR3 DNA is TGTGCCACCAGTGATTATTCCGGTACCCAGTACTTC. Protein sequence: CATSDYSGTQYF. J is TRBJ2-5 and V is TRBV24-1; D is unclear. From germline, CDR1 is KGHDR and CDR2 SFDVKD. This CDR3 contains 12 residues. Trimming shortened V by 2 bases and J by 8 bases, and 8 bases separated the two germline ends.